These T cell receptor beta chains were read from a single sample in a study of blood T cells in healthy people across ages. From the 5' RACE reads, TCRdb called clonotypes with MiXCR, one entry per CDR3 protein. The table shows 1.5 million to 2 million distinct CDR3 sequences, with just under 50% occurring only once. The sequenced sample was blood. The source is a woman between 35 and 50 years old in good health. CDR3s include the opening cysteine and the closing phenylalanine or tryptophan. Each record gives: J gene, V gene, clone size, D gene, CDR3 DNA, CDR3 protein. D genes are given only for firm matches. Size is stated for part of the rows, as once, few or many counts, or as a class when the clone is expanded.

J: TRBJ2-7
V: TRBV7-2
size: few
D: TRBD1
DNA: TGTGCCAGCAGCTCCGGGAATAGGGGGCTCTCCTACGAGCAGTACTTC
CDR3: CASSSGNRGLSYEQYF

J: TRBJ2-4
V: TRBV20-1
size: -
D: -
DNA: TGCAGTGCTAGACAGGGGTGGAGTGACATTCAGTACTTC
CDR3: CSARQGWSDIQYF

J: TRBJ1-4
V: TRBV27
size: -
D: -
DNA: TGTGCCAGCAGGGGACTTACAACTAATGAAAAACTGTTTTTT
CDR3: CASRGLTTNEKLFF

J: TRBJ2-5
V: TRBV14
size: -
D: TRBD1
DNA: TGTGCCAGCAGCCCCGGGACAGTCGGGAAGCAAGAGACCCAGTACTTC
CDR3: CASSPGTVGKQETQYF

J: TRBJ2-4
V: TRBV6-5
size: few
D: -
DNA: TGTGCCAGCAGATCCCGGTTAGGCGGAGACAAAAACATTCAGTACTTC
CDR3: CASRSRLGGDKNIQYF

J: TRBJ1-6
V: TRBV5-5
size: -
D: -
DNA: TGTGCCAGCAGCTTACAAAGCCTGGGTTCACCCCTCCACTTT
CDR3: CASSLQSLGSPLHF

J: TRBJ2-5
V: TRBV6-5
size: -
D: -
DNA: TGTGCCAGCAGTTACAACACCCCAGAGAAGGACAATGAGCAGTACTTC
CDR3: CASSYNTPEKDNEQYF

J: TRBJ1-2
V: TRBV2
size: -
D: -
DNA: TGTGCCAGCAGTGCGGACATGCTGGATGGCTACACCTTC
CDR3: CASSADMLDGYTF

J: TRBJ1-1
V: TRBV20-1
size: -
D: TRBD1
DNA: TGCAGTGCTAGAAAAGACAGGGGAGGGACTGAAGCTTTCTTT
CDR3: CSARKDRGGTEAFF

J: TRBJ2-3
V: TRBV7-2
size: few
D: -
DNA: TGTGCCAGCAGCTCCCCCCTGGCAGATACGCAGTATTTT
CDR3: CASSSPLADTQYF

J: TRBJ2-7
V: TRBV7-2
size: -
D: -
DNA: TGTGCCAGCAGCTCTGGACACCCTGGGAGGGAGCAGTACTTC
CDR3: CASSSGHPGREQYF

J: TRBJ1-1
V: TRBV6-5
size: -
D: -
DNA: TGTGCCAGCAGTCTCGACAAGAACACTGAAGCTTTCTTT
CDR3: CASSLDKNTEAFF

J: TRBJ2-5
V: TRBV12-3/TRBV12-4
size: -
D: TRBD1
DNA: TGTGCCAGCAGACAGGGGGCTCTGTACCAAGAGACCCAGTACTTC
CDR3: CASRQGALYQETQYF

J: TRBJ2-1
V: TRBV27
size: -
D: TRBD2
DNA: TGTGCCAGCAGTTTAGTTGGGACTATGCCACATGAGCAGTTCTTC
CDR3: CASSLVGTMPHEQFF

J: TRBJ1-2
V: TRBV28
size: -
D: -
DNA: TGTGCCAGCAGTACCAGGGGCTTGCCTCTCTTCTATGGCTACACCTTC
CDR3: CASSTRGLPLFYGYTF

J: TRBJ2-5
V: TRBV6-2/TRBV6-3
size: -
D: -
DNA: TGTGCCAGCAGTTCATATCCCAAAGGAGAGACCCAGTACTTC
CDR3: CASSSYPKGETQYF

J: TRBJ2-1
V: TRBV5-1
size: few
D: -
DNA: TGCGCCAGCAGCTTGGCCGCGGGACTGAGTAATGAGCAGTTCTTC
CDR3: CASSLAAGLSNEQFF

J: TRBJ1-5
V: TRBV28
size: -
D: -
DNA: TGTGCCAGCAGTTTACGGGCATCTTATAGCAATCAGCCCCAGCATTTT
CDR3: CASSLRASYSNQPQHF

J: TRBJ1-2
V: TRBV5-1
size: -
D: TRBD1
DNA: TGCGCCAGCAGCCCACAGGGGGCTGACTATGGCTACACCTTC
CDR3: CASSPQGADYGYTF

J: TRBJ2-7
V: TRBV24-1
size: -
D: -
DNA: TGTGCCACCAGTGGATCAGAGAACTACGAGCAGTACTTC
CDR3: CATSGSENYEQYF

J: TRBJ2-7
V: TRBV20-1
size: -
D: TRBD1
DNA: TGCAGTGCCTCCCTAGACAGGGTACCCTACGAGCAGTACTTC
CDR3: CSASLDRVPYEQYF

J: TRBJ2-3
V: TRBV20-1
size: -
D: TRBD1
DNA: TGCAGTGCTCAGGACAGGGAACTAGATACGCAGTATTTT
CDR3: CSAQDRELDTQYF

J: TRBJ2-1
V: TRBV7-2
size: few
D: TRBD1
DNA: TGTGCCAGCAGCTCCTTACTAACGGACAGGGGGTACTACAATGAGCAGTTCTTC
CDR3: CASSSLLTDRGYYNEQFF

J: TRBJ2-5
V: TRBV5-1
size: -
D: -
DNA: TGCGCCAGCAGCTTGGTAAACCGGGCCAGCCAAGAGACCCAGTACTTC
CDR3: CASSLVNRASQETQYF

J: TRBJ2-1
V: TRBV10-3
size: -
D: TRBD2
DNA: TGTGCCATCATGGGGACTAGCGGGGGGGCCTACAATGAGCAGTTCTTC
CDR3: CAIMGTSGGAYNEQFF

J: TRBJ2-1
V: TRBV4-3
size: -
D: TRBD2
DNA: TGCGCCAGCAGCCCTTCTAGCGGGGGGGCCTACAATGAGCAGTTCTTC
CDR3: CASSPSSGGAYNEQFF

J: TRBJ1-2
V: TRBV28
size: -
D: -
DNA: TGTGCCAGCAGTTTCTGGGATGGCTACACCTTC
CDR3: CASSFWDGYTF

J: TRBJ2-7
V: TRBV28
size: -
D: TRBD2
DNA: TGTGCCAGCAGGCCCGGACTAGCGGTGGTCTACGAGCAGTACTTC
CDR3: CASRPGLAVVYEQYF

J: TRBJ2-1
V: TRBV4-2
size: -
D: -
DNA: TGTGCCAGCAGGGTCCCCGGGGTCGATGAGCAGTTCTTC
CDR3: CASRVPGVDEQFF

J: TRBJ2-6
V: TRBV6-5
size: few
D: -
DNA: TGTGCCAGCAGTCTTCTTAACTCTGGGGCCAACGTCCTGACTTTC
CDR3: CASSLLNSGANVLTF

J: TRBJ2-7
V: TRBV7-2
size: few
D: TRBD2
DNA: TGTGCCAGCAGCTTTGGTTTGGCGGGGGGAACCTACGAGCAGTACTTC
CDR3: CASSFGLAGGTYEQYF

J: TRBJ2-5
V: TRBV7-2
size: -
D: -
DNA: TGTGCCAGCAGCTCGCCTTTCGGGGAGACCCAGTACTTC
CDR3: CASSSPFGETQYF

J: TRBJ2-7
V: TRBV28
size: -
D: TRBD1
DNA: TGTGCCAGCAGTCTAATGACAGGGAACTACGAGCAGTACTTC
CDR3: CASSLMTGNYEQYF

J: TRBJ1-2
V: TRBV28
size: -
D: -
DNA: TGTGCCAGCATTGAAGGACCCGACTATGGCTACACCTTC
CDR3: CASIEGPDYGYTF

J: TRBJ2-5
V: TRBV20-1
size: few
D: -
DNA: TGCAGTGGGTGGAGGATTGACCAAGAGACCCAGTACTTC
CDR3: CSGWRIDQETQYF

J: TRBJ1-1
V: TRBV29-1
size: -
D: -
DNA: TGCAGCGCTGAGCAAGGGTTTGGTAATACTGAAGCTTTCTTT
CDR3: CSAEQGFGNTEAFF

J: TRBJ2-4
V: TRBV10-3
size: -
D: -
DNA: TGTGCCATCAGTGAGCCGGACAGAGCCAAAAACATTCAGTACTTC
CDR3: CAISEPDRAKNIQYF

J: TRBJ2-7
V: TRBV28
size: -
D: -
DNA: TGTGCCAGCAGTTTGGGCGGAGTGCGAACCTACGAGCAGTACTTC
CDR3: CASSLGGVRTYEQYF

J: TRBJ2-1
V: TRBV7-7
size: few
D: TRBD2
DNA: TGTGCTAGCAGCGTGACTAGCGGGGGGATGAATGAGCAGTTCTTC
CDR3: CASSVTSGGMNEQFF

J: TRBJ2-4
V: TRBV12-3/TRBV12-4
size: -
D: -
DNA: TGTGCCACAACGGGGGAGGCCAAAAACATTCAGTACTTC
CDR3: CATTGEAKNIQYF

J: TRBJ1-1
V: TRBV5-1
size: -
D: -
DNA: TGCGCCAGCAGCTTGGAGGGCGTTTCCTCCACTGAAGCTTTCTTT
CDR3: CASSLEGVSSTEAFF

J: TRBJ2-7
V: TRBV20-1
size: few
D: -
DNA: TGCAGTGCTAGAAGAGGTGACAACTACGAGCAGTACTTC
CDR3: CSARRGDNYEQYF

J: TRBJ2-3
V: TRBV7-2
size: few
D: -
DNA: TGTGCCAGCAGCTTAGTAAACGGACAAAGCACGCAGTATTTT
CDR3: CASSLVNGQSTQYF

J: TRBJ1-2
V: TRBV19
size: -
D: TRBD1
DNA: TGTGCCAGTAGTACATGGACAGGGGGCGACTATGGCTACACCTTC
CDR3: CASSTWTGGDYGYTF

J: TRBJ2-3
V: TRBV7-2
size: few
D: TRBD2
DNA: TGTGCCAGCAGCCGCGGGAGGTATACGCAGTATTTT
CDR3: CASSRGRYTQYF

J: TRBJ2-1
V: TRBV6-6
size: once
D: TRBD2
DNA: TGTGCCAGCATTGCTAGCGGGGTGCGACAAGAGACCCAGTTCTTC
CDR3: CASIASGVRQETQFF

J: TRBJ2-7
V: TRBV20-1
size: -
D: -
DNA: TGCAGTGCTAGAGATCTCAGGGCAGAGTGTTGTAACGAGCAGTACTTC
CDR3: CSARDLRAECCNEQYF

J: TRBJ2-7
V: TRBV27
size: few
D: TRBD2
DNA: TGTGCCAGCAGTTATCGACTAGCAAACTACGAGCAGTACTTC
CDR3: CASSYRLANYEQYF

J: TRBJ2-2
V: TRBV7-2
size: -
D: -
DNA: TGTGCCAGCAGCTTAGCATTGGGATTATCATCCGGGGAGCTGTTTTTT
CDR3: CASSLALGLSSGELFF